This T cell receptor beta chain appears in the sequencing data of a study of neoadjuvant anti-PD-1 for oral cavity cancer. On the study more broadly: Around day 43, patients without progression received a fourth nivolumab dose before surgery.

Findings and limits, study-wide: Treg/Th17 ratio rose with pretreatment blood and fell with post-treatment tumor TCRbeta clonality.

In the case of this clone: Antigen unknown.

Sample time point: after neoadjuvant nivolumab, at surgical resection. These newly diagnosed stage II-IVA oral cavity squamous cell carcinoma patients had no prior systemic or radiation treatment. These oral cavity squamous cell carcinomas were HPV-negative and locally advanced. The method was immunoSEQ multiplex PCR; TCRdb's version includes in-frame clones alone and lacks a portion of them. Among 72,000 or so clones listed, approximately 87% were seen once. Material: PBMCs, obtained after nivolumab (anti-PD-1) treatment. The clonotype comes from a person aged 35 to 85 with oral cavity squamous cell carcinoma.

The CDR3 DNA sequence: TGTGCCAGCTCCCAACGGGGGGCGGCAGATACGCAGTATTTT. Its protein is CASSQRGAADTQYF. The V gene is TRBV6-5, the J gene TRBJ2-3, with D perhaps matching TRBD2 (7 bases). CDR1 and CDR2 from the germline V gene are MNHEY and SVGAGI. Trimming stripped 8 bases from V and 4 bases from J, with 16 bases between. CDR3 size: 14 residues.